The T cell receptor (beta chain) described here comes from a study of blood T cell repertoires in COVID-19. Sequencing was performed with immunoSEQ multiplex PCR; in TCRdb, only in-frame clones are kept and a portion is missing. In the table there are around 230,000 clones, 87% of which are singletons. This CDR3 region has 14 residues. CDR1 and CDR2 (germline): GTSNPN, SVGIG (reference sequence). V shed 3 bases and J 7 bases; nucleotides not matched to a gene: 8. Material: peripheral blood. This sequence joins TRBV30 and TRBJ2-1; 8 bases are a match to TRBD2. The TCR sequence derives from a man aged 60-69 years who had recovered from COVID-19. The DNA for the CDR3 is TGTGCCTGGAGGGCCGGGGGGGCCACGAATGAGCAGTTCTTC. It codes for CAWRAGGATNEQFF. The variable domain in full, with the rest retrieved from reference TRBV30 and TRBJ2-1, is SQTIHQWPATLVQPVGSPLSLECTVEGTSNPNLYWYRQAAGRGLQLLFYSVGIGQISSEVPQNLSASRPQDRQFILSSKKLLLSDSGFYLCAWRAGGATNEQFFGPGTRLTVL.